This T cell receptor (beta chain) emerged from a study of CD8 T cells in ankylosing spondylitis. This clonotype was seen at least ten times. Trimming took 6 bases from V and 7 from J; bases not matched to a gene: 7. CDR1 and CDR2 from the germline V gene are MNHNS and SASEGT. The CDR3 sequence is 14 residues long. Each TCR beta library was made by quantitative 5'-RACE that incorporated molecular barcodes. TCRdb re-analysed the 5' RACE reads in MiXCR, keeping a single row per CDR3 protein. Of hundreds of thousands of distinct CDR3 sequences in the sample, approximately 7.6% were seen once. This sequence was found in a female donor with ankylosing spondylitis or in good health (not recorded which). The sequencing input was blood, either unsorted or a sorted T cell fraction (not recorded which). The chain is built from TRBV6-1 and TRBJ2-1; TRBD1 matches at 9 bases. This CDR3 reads CASSWTGVENEQFF. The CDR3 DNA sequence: TGTGCCAGCAGCTGGACAGGGGTCGAGAATGAGCAGTTCTTC.